This T cell receptor (beta chain) comes out of a study of graft-versus-host responses after intestinal transplantation. Study in general: Anti-thymocyte globulin induction preceded approximately three years of tacrolimus and steroid maintenance in all recipients. Study-level points and caveats: GvH clones occurred in recipient marrow; some first appeared in ileum or blood. Declines in HvG clones occurring early post-transplant were associated with peak circulating GvH clone levels.

Note on this clone: Its antigen is not known.

Produced via immunoSEQ multiplex PCR; TCRdb's table is partial and in-frame only. Seen here are 81,000 or so clones, approximately 92% observed once, and the top ten hold 1% to 1.4%. Losses at the gene ends were 3 bases for V and 0 bases for J; bases not matched to a gene: 8. This CDR3 contains 19 residues. Germline-derived CDR1 and CDR2 are MDHEN and SYDVKM. The sequence derives from a human donor who was the organ donor for an intestinal transplant. The sample here was unstimulated CD8+ T cells sorted from spleen or lymph node cells, taken before transplant. This chain links TRBV28 with TRBJ2-3; 14 nucleotides line up with TRBD2. CDR3 in DNA: TGTGCCAGCAGTTTCCCCGGGACTAGCGGGGGAACTAGCACAGATACGCAGTATTTT. It codes for CASSFPGTSGGTSTDTQYF.